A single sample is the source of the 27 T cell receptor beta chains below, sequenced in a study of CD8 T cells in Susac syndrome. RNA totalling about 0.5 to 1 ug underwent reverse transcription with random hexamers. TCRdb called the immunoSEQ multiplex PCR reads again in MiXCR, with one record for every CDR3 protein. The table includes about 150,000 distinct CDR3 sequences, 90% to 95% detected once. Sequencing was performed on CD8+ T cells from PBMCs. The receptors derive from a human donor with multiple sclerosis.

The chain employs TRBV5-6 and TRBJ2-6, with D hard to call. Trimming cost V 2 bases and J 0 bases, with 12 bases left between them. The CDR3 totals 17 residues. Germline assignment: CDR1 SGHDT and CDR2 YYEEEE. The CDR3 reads CASSFRRRSSGANVLTF. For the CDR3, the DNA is TGTGCCAGCAGCTTTCGGCGACGGAGCTCTGGGGCCAACGTCCTGACTTTC.

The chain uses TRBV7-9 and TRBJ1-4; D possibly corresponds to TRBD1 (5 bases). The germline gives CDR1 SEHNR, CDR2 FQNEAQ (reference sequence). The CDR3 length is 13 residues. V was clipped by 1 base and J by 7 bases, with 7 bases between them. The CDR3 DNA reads TGTGCCAGCAGCTTAGTGCAGGGTGAAAAACTGTTTTTT. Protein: CASSLVQGEKLFF.

The CDR3: CATTRGGQPQHF. The CDR3 region has the DNA TGTGCCACAACGCGGGGCGGGCAGCCCCAGCATTTT. This chain joins TRBV2 and TRBJ1-5, with a weak D call TRBD1 (5 bases). The CDR3 totals 12 residues. Germline CDR1 SNHLY, CDR2 FYNNEI. The V and J ends lost 10 bases and 7 bases respectively, with 14 bases between them.

The CDR3: CASSGQWDSYEQYF. CDR3 nucleotides: TGTGCCAGTAGTGGGCAGTGGGACTCCTACGAGCAGTACTTC. The chain links TRBV19 to TRBJ2-7; D not certain. Germline V CDR1 and CDR2: LNHDA, SQIVND (reference sequence). V was trimmed by 5 bases and J by 0 bases, leaving 11 bases between them. This CDR3 spans 14 amino acids. Full variable domain (outside the CDR3, taken from reference TRBV19 and TRBJ2-7): DGGITQSPKYLFRKEGQNVTLSCEQNLNHDAMYWYRQDPGQGLRLIYYSQIVNDFQKGDIAEGYSVSREKKESFPLTVTSAQKNPTAFYLCASSGQWDSYEQYFGPGTRLTVT.

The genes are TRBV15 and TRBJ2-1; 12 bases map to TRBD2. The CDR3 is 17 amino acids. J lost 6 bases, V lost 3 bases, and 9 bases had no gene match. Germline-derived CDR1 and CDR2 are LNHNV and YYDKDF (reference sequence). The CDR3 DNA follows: TGTGCCACCAGCAGCGCGACGGCTAGCGGGGGGGGCAATGAGCAGTTCTTC. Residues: CATSSATASGGGNEQFF.

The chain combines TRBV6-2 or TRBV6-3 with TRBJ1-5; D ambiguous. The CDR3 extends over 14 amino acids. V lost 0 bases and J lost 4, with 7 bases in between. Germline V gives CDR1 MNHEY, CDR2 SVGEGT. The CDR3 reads CASSYSNSNQPQHF. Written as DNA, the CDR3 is TGTGCCAGCAGTTACTCGAACAGTAATCAGCCCCAGCATTTT.

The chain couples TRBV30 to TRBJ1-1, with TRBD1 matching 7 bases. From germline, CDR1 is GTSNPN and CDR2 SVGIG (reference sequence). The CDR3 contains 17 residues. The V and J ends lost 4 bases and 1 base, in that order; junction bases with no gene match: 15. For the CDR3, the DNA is TGTGCCTGGACCATATTTATACCGGGACAGCCGAACACTGAAGCTTTCTTT. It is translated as CAWTIFIPGQPNTEAFF.

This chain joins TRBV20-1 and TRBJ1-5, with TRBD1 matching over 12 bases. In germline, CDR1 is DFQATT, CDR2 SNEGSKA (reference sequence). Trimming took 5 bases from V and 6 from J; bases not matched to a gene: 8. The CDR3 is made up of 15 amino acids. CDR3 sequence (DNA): TGCAGTGCTTCCGCGGGACAGGGGGCGATTCAGCCCCAGCATTTT. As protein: CSASAGQGAIQPQHF.

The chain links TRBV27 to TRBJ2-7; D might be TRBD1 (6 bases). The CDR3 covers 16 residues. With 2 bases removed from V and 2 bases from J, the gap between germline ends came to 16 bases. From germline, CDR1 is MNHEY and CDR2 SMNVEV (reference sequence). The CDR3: CASSLVGTHSAYEQYF. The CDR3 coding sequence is TGTGCCAGCAGTTTAGTCGGGACACATTCGGCCTACGAGCAGTACTTC.

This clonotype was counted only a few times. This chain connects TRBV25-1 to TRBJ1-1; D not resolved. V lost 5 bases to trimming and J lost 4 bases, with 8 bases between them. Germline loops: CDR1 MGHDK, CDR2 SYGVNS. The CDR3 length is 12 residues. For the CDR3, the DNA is TGTGCCAGCAGTTTGTGGGGCACTGAAGCTTTCTTT. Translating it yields CASSLWGTEAFF.

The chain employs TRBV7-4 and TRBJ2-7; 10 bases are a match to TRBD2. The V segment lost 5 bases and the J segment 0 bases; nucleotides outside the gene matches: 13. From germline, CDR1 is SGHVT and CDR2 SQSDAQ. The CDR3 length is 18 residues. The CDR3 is CASSPSGLAARASYEQYF. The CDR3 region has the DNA TGTGCCAGCAGCCCCAGCGGACTAGCGGCTCGGGCCTCCTACGAGCAGTACTTC.

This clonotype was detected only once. CDR3 loop: CSVDRGQGARGYTF. The CDR3 nucleotides are TGCAGCGTCGATCGGGGACAGGGGGCGCGAGGCTACACCTTC. The chain joins TRBV29-1 to TRBJ1-2, with 12 bases fitting TRBD1. The CDR3 has 14 amino acids. V shed 6 bases, J shed 8 bases, and the junction held 10 bases outside the gene matches. Germline CDR1 is SQVTM and CDR2 is ANQGSEA.

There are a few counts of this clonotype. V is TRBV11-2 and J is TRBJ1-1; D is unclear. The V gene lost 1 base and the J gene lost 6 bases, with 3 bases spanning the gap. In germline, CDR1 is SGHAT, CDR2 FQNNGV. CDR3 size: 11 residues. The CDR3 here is CASSLGAEAFF. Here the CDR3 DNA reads TGTGCCAGCAGCTTAGGGGCTGAAGCTTTCTTT.

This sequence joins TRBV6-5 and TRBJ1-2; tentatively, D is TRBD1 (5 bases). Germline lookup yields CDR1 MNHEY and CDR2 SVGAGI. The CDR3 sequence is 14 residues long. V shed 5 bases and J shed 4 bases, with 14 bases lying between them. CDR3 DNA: TGTGCCAGCAGTAAGAGCCGGGACGTCTATGGCTACACCTTC. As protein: CASSKSRDVYGYTF.

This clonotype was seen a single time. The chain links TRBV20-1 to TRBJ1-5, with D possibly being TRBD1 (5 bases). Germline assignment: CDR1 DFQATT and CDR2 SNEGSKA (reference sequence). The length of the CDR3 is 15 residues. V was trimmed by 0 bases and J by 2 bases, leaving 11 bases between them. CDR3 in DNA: TGCAGTGCTAGAGAAGAGGGGAGGGGCAATCAGCCCCAGCATTTT. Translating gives CSAREEGRGNQPQHF.

In DNA form, the CDR3 reads TGCAGCGTTGAAACATTTCCAGAGGGCTACACCTTC. It specifies CSVETFPEGYTF. V gene TRBV29-1 combines with J gene TRBJ1-2; D not resolved. CDR1 is SQVTM and CDR2 is ANQGSEA in the germline V gene. The CDR3 consists of 12 residues. With 2 bases removed from V and 8 bases from J, the gap between germline ends came to 12 bases. Full variable domain (missing parts from reference TRBV29-1 and TRBJ1-2): SAVISQKPSRDICQRGTSLTIQCQVDSQVTMMFWYRQQPGQSLTLIATANQGSEATYESGFVIDKFPISRPNLTFSTLTVSNMSPEDSSIYLCSVETFPEGYTFGSGTRLTVV.

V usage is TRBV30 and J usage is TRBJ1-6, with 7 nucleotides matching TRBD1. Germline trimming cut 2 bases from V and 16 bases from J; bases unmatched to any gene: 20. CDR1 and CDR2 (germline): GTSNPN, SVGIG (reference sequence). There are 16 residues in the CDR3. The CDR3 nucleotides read TGTGCCTGGAGTCATCGTGAACTCCCCTTTCAGGGGGTTCTCCACTTT. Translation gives CAWSHRELPFQGVLHF.

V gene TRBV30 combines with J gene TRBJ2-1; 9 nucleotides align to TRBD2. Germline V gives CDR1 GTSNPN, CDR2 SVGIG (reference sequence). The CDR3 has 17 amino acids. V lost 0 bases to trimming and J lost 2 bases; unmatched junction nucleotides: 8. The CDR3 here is CAWSVRLGGGAYNEQFF. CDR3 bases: TGTGCCTGGAGTGTACGTCTGGGCGGGGGGGCCTACAATGAGCAGTTCTTC.

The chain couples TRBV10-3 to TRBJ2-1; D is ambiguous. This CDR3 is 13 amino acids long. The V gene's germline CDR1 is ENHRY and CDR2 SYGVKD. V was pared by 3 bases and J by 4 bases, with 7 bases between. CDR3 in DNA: TGTGCCATCAGTGATGGTGGGTACAATGAGCAGTTCTTC. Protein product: CAISDGGYNEQFF.

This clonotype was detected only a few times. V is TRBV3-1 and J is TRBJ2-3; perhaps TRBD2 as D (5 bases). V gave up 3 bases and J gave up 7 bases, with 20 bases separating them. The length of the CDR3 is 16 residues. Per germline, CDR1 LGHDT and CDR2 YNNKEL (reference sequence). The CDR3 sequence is CASSQASSFEGNTQYF. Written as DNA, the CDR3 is TGTGCCAGCAGCCAGGCGTCTAGCTTTGAAGGGAATACGCAGTATTTT.

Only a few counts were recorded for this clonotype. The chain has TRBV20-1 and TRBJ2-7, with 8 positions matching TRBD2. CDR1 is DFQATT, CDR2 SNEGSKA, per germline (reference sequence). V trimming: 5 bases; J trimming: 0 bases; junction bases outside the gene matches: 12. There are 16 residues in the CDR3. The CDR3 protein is CSASDLAGLSSYEQYF. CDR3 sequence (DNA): TGCAGTGCTTCCGACTTAGCGGGGTTGAGCTCCTACGAGCAGTACTTC.

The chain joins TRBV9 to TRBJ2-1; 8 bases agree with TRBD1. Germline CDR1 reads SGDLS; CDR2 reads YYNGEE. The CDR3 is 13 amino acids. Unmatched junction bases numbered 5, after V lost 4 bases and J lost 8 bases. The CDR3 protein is CASSSQGADEQFF. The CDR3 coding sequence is TGTGCCAGCAGCTCCCAGGGGGCCGATGAGCAGTTCTTC.

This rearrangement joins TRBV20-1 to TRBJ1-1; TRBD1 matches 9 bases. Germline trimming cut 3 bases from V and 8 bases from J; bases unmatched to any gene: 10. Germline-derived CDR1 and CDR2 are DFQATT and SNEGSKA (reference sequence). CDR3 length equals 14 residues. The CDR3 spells CSASDRTGGQEAFF. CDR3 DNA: TGCAGTGCTAGCGATCGAACAGGGGGCCAAGAAGCTTTCTTT.

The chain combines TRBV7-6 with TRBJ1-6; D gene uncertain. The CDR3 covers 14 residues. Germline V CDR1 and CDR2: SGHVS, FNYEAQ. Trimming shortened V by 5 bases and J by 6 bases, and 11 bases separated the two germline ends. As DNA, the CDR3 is TGTGCCAGCAGCCAACGTAAGACTAATTCACCCCTCCACTTT. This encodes CASSQRKTNSPLHF.

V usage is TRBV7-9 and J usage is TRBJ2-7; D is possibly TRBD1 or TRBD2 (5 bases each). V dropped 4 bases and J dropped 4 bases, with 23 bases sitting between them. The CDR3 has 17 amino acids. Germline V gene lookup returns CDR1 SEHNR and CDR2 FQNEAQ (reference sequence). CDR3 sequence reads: CASSSSPREEGSYEQYF. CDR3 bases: TGTGCCAGCAGCTCTAGCCCCAGGGAAGAGGGCTCGTACGAGCAGTACTTC. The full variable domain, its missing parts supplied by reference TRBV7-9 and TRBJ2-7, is DTGVSQNPRHKITKRGQNVTFRCDPISEHNRLYWYRQTLGQGPEFLTYFQNEAQLEKSRLLSDRFSAERPKGSFSTLEIQRTEQGDSAMYLCASSSSPREEGSYEQYFGPGTRLTVT.

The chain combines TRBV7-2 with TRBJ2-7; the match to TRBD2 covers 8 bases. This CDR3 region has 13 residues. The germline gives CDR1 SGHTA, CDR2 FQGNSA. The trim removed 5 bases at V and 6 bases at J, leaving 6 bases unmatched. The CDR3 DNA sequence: TGTGCCAGCAGCCTAGGGACTAGAACCGAGCAGTACTTC. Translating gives CASSLGTRTEQYF.

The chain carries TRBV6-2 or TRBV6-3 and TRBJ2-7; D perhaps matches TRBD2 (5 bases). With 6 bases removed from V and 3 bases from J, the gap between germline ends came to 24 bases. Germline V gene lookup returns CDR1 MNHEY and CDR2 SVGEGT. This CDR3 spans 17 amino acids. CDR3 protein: CASSPFSRTHHGYEQYF. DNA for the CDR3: TGTGCCAGCAGCCCTTTTTCCCGGACTCACCACGGCTACGAGCAGTACTTC.